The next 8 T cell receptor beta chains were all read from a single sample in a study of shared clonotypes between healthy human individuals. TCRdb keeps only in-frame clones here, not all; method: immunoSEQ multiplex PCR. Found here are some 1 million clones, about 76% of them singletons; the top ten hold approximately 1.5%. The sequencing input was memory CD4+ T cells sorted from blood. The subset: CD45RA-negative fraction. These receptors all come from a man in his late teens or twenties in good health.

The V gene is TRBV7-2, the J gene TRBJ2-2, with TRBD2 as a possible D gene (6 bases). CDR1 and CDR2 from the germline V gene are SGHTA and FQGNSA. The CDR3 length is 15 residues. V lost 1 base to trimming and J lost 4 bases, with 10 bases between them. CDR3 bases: TGTGCCAGCAGCTTAGTGGGAGGACTCACCGGGGAGCTGTTTTTT. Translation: CASSLVGGLTGELFF.

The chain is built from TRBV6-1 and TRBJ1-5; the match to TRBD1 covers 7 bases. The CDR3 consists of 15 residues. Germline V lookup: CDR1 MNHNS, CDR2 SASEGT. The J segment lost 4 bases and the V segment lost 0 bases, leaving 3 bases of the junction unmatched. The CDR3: CASSEAQDRNQPQHF. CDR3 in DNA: TGTGCCAGCAGTGAAGCCCAGGACAGGAATCAGCCCCAGCATTTT.

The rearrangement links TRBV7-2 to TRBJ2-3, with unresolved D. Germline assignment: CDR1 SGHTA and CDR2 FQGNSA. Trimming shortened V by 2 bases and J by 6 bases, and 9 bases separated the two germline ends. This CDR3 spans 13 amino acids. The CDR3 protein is CASSLLSRDTQYF. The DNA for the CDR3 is TGTGCCAGCAGCTTACTCTCTCGGGATACGCAGTATTTT.

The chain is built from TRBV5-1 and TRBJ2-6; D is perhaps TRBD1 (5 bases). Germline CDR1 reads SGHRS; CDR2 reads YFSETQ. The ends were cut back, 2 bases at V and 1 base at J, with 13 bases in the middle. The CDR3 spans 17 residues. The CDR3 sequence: CASSFAGARSGANVLTF. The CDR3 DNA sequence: TGCGCCAGCAGCTTTGCTGGGGCGCGGTCTGGGGCCAACGTCCTGACTTTC.

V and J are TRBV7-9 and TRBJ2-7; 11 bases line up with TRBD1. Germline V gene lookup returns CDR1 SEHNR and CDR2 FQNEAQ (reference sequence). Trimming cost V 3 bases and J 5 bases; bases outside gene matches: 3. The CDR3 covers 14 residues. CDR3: CASSFRDRGNEQYF. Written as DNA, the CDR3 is TGTGCCAGCAGCTTCCGGGACAGGGGGAACGAGCAGTACTTC.

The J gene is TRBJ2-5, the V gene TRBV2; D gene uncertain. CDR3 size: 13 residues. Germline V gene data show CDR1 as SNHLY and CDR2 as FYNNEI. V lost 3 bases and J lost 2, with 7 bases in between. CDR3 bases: TGTGCCAGCAGTGACGACTGGCAAGAGACCCAGTACTTC. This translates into CASSDDWQETQYF.

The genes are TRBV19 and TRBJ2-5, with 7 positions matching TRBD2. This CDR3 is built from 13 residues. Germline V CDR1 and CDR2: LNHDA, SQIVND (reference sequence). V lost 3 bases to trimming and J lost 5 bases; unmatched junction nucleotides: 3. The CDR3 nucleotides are TGTGCCAGTAGTATTGGGAGGGTTGAGACCCAGTACTTC. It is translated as CASSIGRVETQYF.

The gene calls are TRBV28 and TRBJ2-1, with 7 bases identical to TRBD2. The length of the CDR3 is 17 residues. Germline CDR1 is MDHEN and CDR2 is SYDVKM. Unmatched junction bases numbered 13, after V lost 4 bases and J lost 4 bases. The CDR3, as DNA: TGTGCCAGCAGTTGGCAGCTCGCAGGGAGGGGATACAATGAGCAGTTCTTC. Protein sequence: CASSWQLAGRGYNEQFF.